Below, one T cell receptor (beta chain) is given with its context. This record comes from a study of blood T cell repertoires in COVID-19. At the level of the study: In each case, the material was cDNA or gDNA derived from T cells, B-cell-depleted T cells, or PBMCs.

The CDR3 is 15 amino acids. Germline V gives CDR1 MDHEN, CDR2 SYDVKM. V was pared by 5 bases and J by 5 bases, with 15 bases between. Profiled with immunoSEQ multiplex PCR; TCRdb holds only in-frame clones, not every one. The repertoire holds 300,000 or so clones, more than 85% seen once, with approximately 0.99% in the top ten. The sequence was obtained from a woman in her twenties or thirties who had recovered from COVID-19. This chain uses TRBV28 with TRBJ2-2; the D gene is possibly TRBD2 (6 bases). The sequencing input was PBMCs or T cells enriched from blood (not recorded which). The CDR3: CASSPPVGGTGELFF. The CDR3 coding sequence is TGTGCCAGCAGTCCTCCGGTGGGGGGAACCGGGGAGCTGTTTTTT.